This T cell receptor (beta chain) is drawn from a study of CD8 T cells in Susac syndrome. Overall study: Intravenous immunoglobulin alone or corticosteroids were being given to patients with Susac syndrome at blood draw, unless they were therapy-naive.

Random-hexamer reverse transcription was applied to about 0.5 to 1 ug RNA. Amplification of TCR beta CDR3 was carried out by immunoSEQ multiplex PCR, which covered 54 Vbeta and 13 Jbeta segments. TCRdb reprocessed the immunoSEQ multiplex PCR reads via MiXCR and lists one record per CDR3 protein. The sample contains 95,000 to 150,000 distinct CDR3 sequences, about 95% of which appear only once. Negative magnetic isolation gave CD8+ and CD4+ cells; FACS enriched CD8+ TEMRA. The germline V and J ends were trimmed by 7 bases and 6 bases, with 26 bases remaining between them. CDR3 length equals 16 residues. Germline V CDR1 and CDR2: SQVTM, ANQGSEA.

The TCR was taken from a human donor with Susac syndrome. This chain joins TRBV29-1 and TRBJ2-3; D is perhaps TRBD1 or TRBD2 (5 bases each). The specimen was CD8+ T cells from PBMCs. DNA for the CDR3: TGCAGCGCCGAGATGGAGCGACTGGCCGGGGCGGATACGCAGTATTTT. This sequence encodes CSAEMERLAGADTQYF.